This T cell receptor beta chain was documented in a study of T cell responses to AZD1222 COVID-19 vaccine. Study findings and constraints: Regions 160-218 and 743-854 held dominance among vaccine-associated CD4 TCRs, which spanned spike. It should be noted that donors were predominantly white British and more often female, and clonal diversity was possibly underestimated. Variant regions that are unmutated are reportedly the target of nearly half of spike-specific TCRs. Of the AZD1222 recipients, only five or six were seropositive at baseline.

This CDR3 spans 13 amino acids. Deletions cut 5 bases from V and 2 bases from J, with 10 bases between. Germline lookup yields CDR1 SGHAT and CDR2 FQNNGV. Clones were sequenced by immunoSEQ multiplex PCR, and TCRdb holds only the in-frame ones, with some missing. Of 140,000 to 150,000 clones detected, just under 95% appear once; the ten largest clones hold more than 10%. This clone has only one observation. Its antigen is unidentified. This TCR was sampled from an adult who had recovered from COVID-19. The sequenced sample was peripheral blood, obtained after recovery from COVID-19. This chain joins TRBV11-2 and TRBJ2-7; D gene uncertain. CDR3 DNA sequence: TGTGCCAGCAGCCCCGGTTCAACCTACGAGCAGTACTTC. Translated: CASSPGSTYEQYF.